The next 2 T cell receptor beta chains were all read from a single sample in a study of control samples from healthy donors and cancer patients. TCRdb's table, derived via immunoSEQ multiplex PCR, lists solely in-frame clones and lacks some. Of approximately 120,000 clones in the sample, approximately 90% are singletons; the top ten hold approximately 18%. Sequencing was done on a sample of blood. Receptors originate from a woman in her forties or fifties in good health.

This chain links TRBV20-1 with TRBJ2-1, with no clear D. This CDR3 spans 11 amino acids. Per germline, CDR1 DFQATT and CDR2 SNEGSKA (reference sequence). Trimming removed 6 bases at V and 10 bases at J, with 13 bases between. CDR3 sequence: CSARGPKEQFF. The CDR3 bases are TGCAGTGCCCGAGGCCCGAAGGAGCAGTTCTTC.

The chain recombines TRBV5-4 with TRBJ1-2, with 8 bases identical to TRBD1. The germline gives CDR1 SGHNT, CDR2 YYREEE (reference sequence). This CDR3 has 15 residues. The J segment lost 7 bases and the V segment lost 0 bases, leaving 8 bases of the junction unmatched. In nucleotides, the CDR3 is TGTGCCAGCAGCTTGGCCGGAGGACAGGGCGGTGGCTACACCTTC. It translates to CASSLAGGQGGGYTF.